This entry describes one T cell receptor (beta chain). What it recognizes is unknown. The use of a sample-barcoded 5' primer and a J-beta primer mix characterized a second PCR of roughly 6 to 11 cycles. TCRdb recomputed calls from the 5' RACE reads with MiXCR, one row per CDR3 protein. The sample records about 720,000 distinct CDR3 sequences, about a fifth being singletons. These data originate in a study of blood T cells in healthy people across ages. The wider study: Template switching picked up about one barcoded beta molecule for each two T cells. Whole-study results and caveats: The unknown donor CMV status may have confounded expanded clonotype changes. Naive T cell percentage and TCR beta diversity correlated strongly.

Sequenced input: blood. The receptor was isolated from a man between 70 and 80 years old in good health.

The CDR3: CASRGQGNDQPQHF. The CDR3, as DNA: TGTGCCAGCAGGGGACAGGGGAACGATCAGCCCCAGCATTTT. The chain couples TRBV12-3 or TRBV12-4 to TRBJ1-5; 10 bases match TRBD1. The V segment lost 6 bases and the J segment 5 bases; nucleotides outside the gene matches: 4. The CDR3 is 14 residues long.